This T cell receptor (beta chain) was observed in a study of shared clonotypes between healthy human individuals. Here immunoSEQ multiplex PCR was the method, and the copy in TCRdb shows in-frame clones only, minus some. The sample has about 560,000 clones, roughly 79% seen once. Trimming took 6 bases from V and 0 from J; bases not matched to a gene: 7. This CDR3 contains 19 residues. Germline CDR1 SNHLY, CDR2 FYNNEI. The rearrangement joins TRBV2 to TRBJ2-6, with TRBD2 matching 14 bases. Sequencing used PBMCs. This clonotype originated in a woman between 35 and 50 years old in good health. Some clones in this sample may be carry-over from other donors' samples. CDR3 sequence (DNA): TGTGCCAGCAGCGGGACTAGCGGGAGAGGGAGCTCTGGGGCCAACGTCCTGACTTTC. As protein: CASSGTSGRGSSGANVLTF.